The rows below give T cell receptor beta chains drawn from one sample of a study of T cells in Graves' hyperthyroidism and ophthalmopathy. TCRdb reprocessed the multiplex PCR reads via MiXCR and lists one record per CDR3 protein. The sample shows 750,000 to 900,000 distinct CDR3 sequences, roughly 40% of them seen only once. The sequenced sample was blood. These TCRs come from a man younger than 35 with Graves' hyperthyroidism. Each CDR3 is given with its conserved first and last residue. Each record gives: V gene, J gene, D gene, clone size, CDR3 DNA, CDR3 protein. A D gene is named only where the DNA matches it firmly. Size is stated for part of the rows, as once, few or many counts, or as a class when the clone is expanded.

V: TRBV2
J: TRBJ2-7
D: -
size: many
DNA: TGTGCCAGCAGTGAAATTGGGATAGGGGTCCACGAGCAGTACTTC
CDR3: CASSEIGIGVHEQYF

V: TRBV4-3
J: TRBJ2-7
D: -
size: -
DNA: TGCGCCAGCAGCCACGAGGGGCCCGAGCAGTACTTC
CDR3: CASSHEGPEQYF

V: TRBV2
J: TRBJ2-3
D: TRBD2
size: once
DNA: TGTGCCTTTGTTAGTAGCGGGGGGGCGGCAGATACGCAGTATTTT
CDR3: CAFVSSGGAADTQYF

V: TRBV7-2
J: TRBJ2-2
D: -
size: -
DNA: TGTGCCAGCAGCTCACTGAAGTCCGGGGAGCTGTTTTTT
CDR3: CASSSLKSGELFF

V: TRBV19
J: TRBJ1-1
D: TRBD1
size: many
DNA: TGTGCCAGCAGCGGACAGGGTGGCACTGAAGCTTTCTTT
CDR3: CASSGQGGTEAFF

V: TRBV2
J: TRBJ2-5
D: -
size: -
DNA: TGTGCCAGCAACCCAGAGAGGGGACTAGAGACCCAGTACTTC
CDR3: CASNPERGLETQYF

V: TRBV5-4
J: TRBJ2-7
D: -
size: few
DNA: TGTGCCAGCAGCTCACAGGGTTCAGGGGAGCAGTACTTC
CDR3: CASSSQGSGEQYF

V: TRBV7-9
J: TRBJ1-2
D: -
size: -
DNA: TGTGCCAGCAGTTTGACCCTCGGGGGTGGCTACACCTTC
CDR3: CASSLTLGGGYTF

V: TRBV7-9
J: TRBJ1-2
D: -
size: -
DNA: TGTGCCAGCAGCCCGAGGGCTGACTACACCTTC
CDR3: CASSPRADYTF

V: TRBV2
J: TRBJ1-2
D: -
size: -
DNA: TGTGCCAGCAGTCCCACCACAGGGAGGGTTAGCTATGGCTACACCTTC
CDR3: CASSPTTGRVSYGYTF

V: TRBV6-6
J: TRBJ1-2
D: -
size: many
DNA: TGTGCCAGCAGTTATTCTCAGGGTTTAGATGGCTACACCTTC
CDR3: CASSYSQGLDGYTF

V: TRBV5-1
J: TRBJ2-6
D: -
size: many
DNA: TGTGCCAGCAGCTTAGAGGGACCTGGGGCCAACGTCCTGACTTTC
CDR3: CASSLEGPGANVLTF

V: TRBV12-3/TRBV12-4
J: TRBJ1-1
D: -
size: few
DNA: TGTGCCAGCAGTTTACGGGAAAAAGCTGAAGCTTTCTTT
CDR3: CASSLREKAEAFF

V: TRBV7-9
J: TRBJ1-3
D: -
size: few
DNA: TGTGCCAGCAACTATAAGGAAGGGGGGGACCTCTCTGGAAACACCATATATTTT
CDR3: CASNYKEGGDLSGNTIYF

V: TRBV7-9
J: TRBJ2-3
D: TRBD1
size: once
DNA: TGTGCCAGCAGCGGCCAGACAGGGAATACAGATACGCAGTATTTT
CDR3: CASSGQTGNTDTQYF

V: TRBV4-1
J: TRBJ1-1
D: TRBD1
size: few
DNA: TGCGCCAGCAGCCACCTAACAGGGGGCGCAGACACTGAAGCTTTCTTT
CDR3: CASSHLTGGADTEAFF

V: TRBV10-3
J: TRBJ2-5
D: TRBD2
size: many
DNA: TGTGCCATCAGTCAAAGGACTAGCGGGAGGTCGGGAGAGACCCAGTACTTC
CDR3: CAISQRTSGRSGETQYF

V: TRBV10-3
J: TRBJ1-5
D: -
size: -
DNA: TGTGCCAGCAGTTTGATTGCTGGCAATCAGCCCCAGCATTTT
CDR3: CASSLIAGNQPQHF

V: TRBV9
J: TRBJ1-4
D: -
size: -
DNA: TGTGCCAGCAGCTCCAGTACCCCCGGGACTGAAAAACTGTTTTTT
CDR3: CASSSSTPGTEKLFF